The 10 T cell receptor beta chains below come from one sample, sequenced in a study of blood T cell repertoires in COVID-19. Some clones are missing from TCRdb's copy, which holds only in-frame ones; the method was immunoSEQ multiplex PCR. Of approximately 44,000 clones in the sample, about 85% were seen once. Sequenced: peripheral blood. The receptors stem from a man in his fifties or sixties with acute or convalescent COVID-19.

The chain joins TRBV10-3 to TRBJ2-1; TRBD2 is a possible D gene (7 bases). The CDR3 has 17 residues. The V gene lost 4 bases and the J gene lost 0 bases, with 16 bases spanning the gap. Germline V gene sequence: CDR1 ENHRY, CDR2 SYGVKD. In DNA, the CDR3 is TGTGCCATCAGTGTAGGGGGGGATATGAGCTCCTACAATGAGCAGTTCTTC. Protein sequence: CAISVGGDMSSYNEQFF.

This sequence joins TRBV12-3 or TRBV12-4 and TRBJ1-2; weak D call: TRBD1 (5 bases). Trimming removed 7 bases at V and 3 bases at J, with 12 bases between. The length of the CDR3 is 13 residues. In DNA form, the CDR3 reads TGTGCCAGCATCAAGGAAGGGGACTATGGCTACACCTTC. Protein: CASIKEGDYGYTF.

This clone was recorded only once. The V and J genes are TRBV28 and TRBJ1-1; 8 bases agree with TRBD1. The trim removed 6 bases at V and 5 bases at J, leaving 8 bases unmatched. The CDR3 length is 14 residues. Germline assignment: CDR1 MDHEN and CDR2 SYDVKM. The CDR3 here is CASSPDRVGTEAFF. The CDR3 DNA reads as TGTGCCAGCAGCCCGGACAGGGTAGGTACTGAAGCTTTCTTT.

This chain links TRBV19 with TRBJ1-1; 7 nucleotides agree with TRBD1. Trimming took 3 bases from V and 4 from J; bases not matched to a gene: 8. The CDR3 extends over 15 amino acids. Germline lookup yields CDR1 LNHDA and CDR2 SQIVND (reference sequence). Here the CDR3 DNA reads TGTGCCAGTAGTATTGTCCCCCGACAGGGCACTGAAGCTTTCTTT. Encoded protein: CASSIVPRQGTEAFF. Full variable domain (remainder filled in from reference TRBV19 and TRBJ1-1): DGGITQSPKYLFRKEGQNVTLSCEQNLNHDAMYWYRQDPGQGLRLIYYSQIVNDFQKGDIAEGYSVSREKKESFPLTVTSAQKNPTAFYLCASSIVPRQGTEAFFGQGTRLTVV.

This chain links TRBV5-4 with TRBJ1-2, with TRBD1 matching 10 bases. CDR3 length: 18 residues. Germline lookup yields CDR1 SGHNT and CDR2 YYREEE (reference sequence). Germline trimming cut 4 bases from V and 6 bases from J; bases unmatched to any gene: 18. The CDR3 loop is CASSGGGGQGFGLHGYTF. CDR3 DNA: TGTGCCAGCAGCGGTGGCGGGGGACAGGGGTTTGGTCTTCATGGCTACACCTTC.

The chain recombines TRBV18 with TRBJ2-5; 7 bases map to TRBD2. Unmatched junction bases numbered 11, after V lost 3 bases and J lost 4 bases. CDR3 length equals 16 residues. Germline-derived CDR1 and CDR2 are KGHSH and LQKENI. The CDR3 bases are TGTGCCAGCTCACCTCGCGCGAGCGGGGCGAGAGAGACCCAGTACTTC. Its translation: CASSPRASGARETQYF.

The V gene is TRBV2, the J gene TRBJ1-6; no clear D. V lost 6 bases, J lost 6 bases, and 12 bases lay in between. Germline CDR1 is SNHLY and CDR2 is FYNNEI. The CDR3 runs 14 residues. CDR3: CASSLDSGNSPLHF. CDR3 nucleotide sequence: TGTGCCAGCAGCCTCGATTCCGGTAATTCACCCCTCCACTTT.

The rearrangement uses TRBV12-3 or TRBV12-4 and TRBJ1-2; 7 positions agree with TRBD1. The CDR3 is 12 amino acids. V lost 5 bases and J lost 5; bases outside the gene matches: 2. The chain's CDR3 is CASSRQGYGYTF. The CDR3 nucleotides read TGTGCCAGCAGTAGACAGGGTTATGGCTACACCTTC.

This chain uses TRBV7-2 with TRBJ1-6; no reliable D call. V was shortened by 4 bases and J by 10 bases, with 20 bases between the two germline ends. The CDR3 is 16 residues long. CDR1 SGHTA and CDR2 FQGNSA come from the germline V gene. Here the CDR3 reads CASSSFNQEVRSPLHF. CDR3 in DNA: TGTGCCAGCAGCTCATTCAACCAGGAGGTCCGGTCACCCCTCCACTTT.

The chain links TRBV25-1 to TRBJ1-2; 8 bases fit TRBD1. This CDR3 region has 12 residues. CDR1 is MGHDK and CDR2 is SYGVNS in the germline V gene. The CDR3 DNA reads TGTCTACAGGGGGTTCTCAACTATGGCTACACCTTC. This translates into CLQGVLNYGYTF.